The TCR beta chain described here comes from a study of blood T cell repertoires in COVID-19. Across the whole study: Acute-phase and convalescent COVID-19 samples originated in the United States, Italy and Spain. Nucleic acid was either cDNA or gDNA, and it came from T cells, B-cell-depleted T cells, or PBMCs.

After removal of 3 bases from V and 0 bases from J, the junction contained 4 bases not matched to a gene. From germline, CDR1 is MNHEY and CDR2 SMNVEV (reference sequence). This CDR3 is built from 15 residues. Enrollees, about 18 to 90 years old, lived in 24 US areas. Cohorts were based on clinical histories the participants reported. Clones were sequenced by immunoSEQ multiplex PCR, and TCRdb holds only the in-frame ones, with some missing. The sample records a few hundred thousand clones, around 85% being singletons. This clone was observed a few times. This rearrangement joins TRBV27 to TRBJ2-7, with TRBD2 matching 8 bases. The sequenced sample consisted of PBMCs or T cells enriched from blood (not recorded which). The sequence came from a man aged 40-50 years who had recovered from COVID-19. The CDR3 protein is CASSFVGRDSYEQYF. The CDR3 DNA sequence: TGTGCCAGCAGTTTCGTCGGGAGGGACTCCTACGAGCAGTACTTC.